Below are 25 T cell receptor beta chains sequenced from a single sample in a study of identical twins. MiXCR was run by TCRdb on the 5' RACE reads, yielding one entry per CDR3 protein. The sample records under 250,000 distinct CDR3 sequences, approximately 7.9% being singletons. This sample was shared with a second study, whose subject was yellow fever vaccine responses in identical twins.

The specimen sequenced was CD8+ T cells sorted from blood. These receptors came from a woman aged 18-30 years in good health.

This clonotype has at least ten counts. CDR3: CASSKTGTGGYEQYF. The DNA for the CDR3 is TGTGCCAGCAGCAAAACTGGGACTGGAGGATACGAGCAGTACTTC. This rearrangement joins TRBV9 to TRBJ2-7, with D maybe TRBD2 (6 bases). The CDR3 length is 15 residues. The V and J ends lost 4 bases and 4 bases respectively, with 18 bases between them. CDR1 and CDR2 from the germline V gene are SGDLS and YYNGEE.

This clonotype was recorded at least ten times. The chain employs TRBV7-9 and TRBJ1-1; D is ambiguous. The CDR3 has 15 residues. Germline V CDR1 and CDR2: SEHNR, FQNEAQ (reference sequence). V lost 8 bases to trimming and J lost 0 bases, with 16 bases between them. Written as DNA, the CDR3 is TGTGCCAGCTCGACCGGGGAGGTCATGAACACTGAAGCTTTCTTT. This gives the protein CASSTGEVMNTEAFF.

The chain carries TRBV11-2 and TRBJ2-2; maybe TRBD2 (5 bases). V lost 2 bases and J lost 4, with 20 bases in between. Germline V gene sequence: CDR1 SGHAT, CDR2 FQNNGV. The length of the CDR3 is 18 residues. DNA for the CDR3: TGTGCCAGCAGCTTATTGTTTGGTCTTACGGACTTCACCGGGGAGCTGTTTTTT. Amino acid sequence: CASSLLFGLTDFTGELFF.

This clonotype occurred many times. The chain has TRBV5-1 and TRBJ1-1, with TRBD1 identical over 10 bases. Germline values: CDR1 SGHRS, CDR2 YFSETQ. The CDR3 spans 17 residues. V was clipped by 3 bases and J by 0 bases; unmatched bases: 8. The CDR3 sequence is CASSSPKTGGVNTEAFF. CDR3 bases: TGCGCCAGCAGCTCCCCGAAGACAGGGGGCGTGAACACTGAAGCTTTCTTT.

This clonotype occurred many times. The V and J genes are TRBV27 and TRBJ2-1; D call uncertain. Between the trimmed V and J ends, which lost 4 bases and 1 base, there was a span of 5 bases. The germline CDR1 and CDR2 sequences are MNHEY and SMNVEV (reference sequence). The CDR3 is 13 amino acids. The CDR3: CASSSLSYNEQFF. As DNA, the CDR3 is TGTGCCAGCAGTTCACTTTCCTACAATGAGCAGTTCTTC.

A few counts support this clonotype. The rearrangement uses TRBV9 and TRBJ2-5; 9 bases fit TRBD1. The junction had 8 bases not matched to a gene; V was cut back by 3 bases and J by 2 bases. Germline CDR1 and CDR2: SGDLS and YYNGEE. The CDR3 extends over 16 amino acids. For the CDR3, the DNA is TGTGCCAGCAGCGCGACCGGGACAGGGTTGCAAGAGACCCAGTACTTC. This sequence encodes CASSATGTGLQETQYF.

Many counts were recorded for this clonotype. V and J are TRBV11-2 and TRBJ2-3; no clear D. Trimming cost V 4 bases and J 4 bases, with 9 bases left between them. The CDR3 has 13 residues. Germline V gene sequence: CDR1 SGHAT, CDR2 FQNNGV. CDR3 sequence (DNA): TGTGCCAGCAGCTCTTACGGATCAGATACGCAGTATTTT. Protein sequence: CASSSYGSDTQYF.

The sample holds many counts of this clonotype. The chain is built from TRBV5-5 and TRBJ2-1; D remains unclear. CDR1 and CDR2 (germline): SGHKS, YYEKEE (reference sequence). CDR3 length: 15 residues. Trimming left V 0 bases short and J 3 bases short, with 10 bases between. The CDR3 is CASSLDWGGYNEQFF. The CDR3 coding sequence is TGTGCCAGCAGCTTGGACTGGGGTGGCTACAATGAGCAGTTCTTC.

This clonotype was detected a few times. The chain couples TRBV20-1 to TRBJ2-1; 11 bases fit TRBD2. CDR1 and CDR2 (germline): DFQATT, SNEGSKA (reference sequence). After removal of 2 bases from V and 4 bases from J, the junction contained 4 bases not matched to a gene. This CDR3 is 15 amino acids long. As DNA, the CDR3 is TGCAGTGCTAGACCCGGGACTAGCGGATACAATGAGCAGTTCTTC. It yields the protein CSARPGTSGYNEQFF.

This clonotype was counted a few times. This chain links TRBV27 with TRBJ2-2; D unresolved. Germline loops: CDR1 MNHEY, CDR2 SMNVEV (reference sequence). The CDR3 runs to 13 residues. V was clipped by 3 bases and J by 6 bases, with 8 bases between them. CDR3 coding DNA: TGTGCCAGCAGTTTTAAGGCCGCCGGGGAGCTGTTTTTT. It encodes CASSFKAAGELFF.

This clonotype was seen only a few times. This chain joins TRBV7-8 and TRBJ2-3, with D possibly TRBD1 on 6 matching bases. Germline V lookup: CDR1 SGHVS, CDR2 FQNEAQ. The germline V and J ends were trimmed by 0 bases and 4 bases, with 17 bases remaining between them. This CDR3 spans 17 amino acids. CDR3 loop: CASSLAREGGRADTQYF. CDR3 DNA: TGTGCCAGCAGCTTAGCGAGGGAAGGGGGTCGGGCAGATACGCAGTATTTT.

The CDR3 DNA is TGTGCCAGCAGTTTAGCCGGGACTCTCAGAGGGGAGACCCAGTACTTC. Encoded protein: CASSLAGTLRGETQYF. The gene calls are TRBV12-3 or TRBV12-4 and TRBJ2-5, with D perhaps TRBD2 (6 bases). The CDR3 is 16 residues long. Trimming took 0 bases from V and 5 from J, leaving 16 bases between them.

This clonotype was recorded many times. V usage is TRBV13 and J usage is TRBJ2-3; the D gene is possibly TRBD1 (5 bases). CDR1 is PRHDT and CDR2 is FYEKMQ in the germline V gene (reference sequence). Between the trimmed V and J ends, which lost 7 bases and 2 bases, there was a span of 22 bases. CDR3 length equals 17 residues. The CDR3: CASTSLRDRNYTDTQYF. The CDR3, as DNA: TGTGCCAGCACCTCCTTGAGAGACAGAAATTACACAGATACGCAGTATTTT.

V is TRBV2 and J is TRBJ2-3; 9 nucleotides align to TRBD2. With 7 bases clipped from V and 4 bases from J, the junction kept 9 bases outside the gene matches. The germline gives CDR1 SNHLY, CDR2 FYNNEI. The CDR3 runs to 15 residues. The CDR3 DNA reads TGTGCCAGCATCCGGTGGCTAGCGGGGTCAGATACGCAGTATTTT. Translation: CASIRWLAGSDTQYF. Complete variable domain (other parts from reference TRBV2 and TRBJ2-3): EPEVTQTPSHQVTQMGQEVILRCVPISNHLYFYWYRQILGQKVEFLVSFYNNEISEKSEIFDDQFSVERPDGSNFTLKIRSTKLEDSAMYFCASIRWLAGSDTQYFGPGTRLTVL.

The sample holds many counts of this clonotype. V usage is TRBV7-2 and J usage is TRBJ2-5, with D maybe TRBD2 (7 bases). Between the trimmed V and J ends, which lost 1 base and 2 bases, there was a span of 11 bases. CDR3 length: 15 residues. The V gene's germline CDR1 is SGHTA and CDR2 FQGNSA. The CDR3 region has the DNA TGTGCCAGCAGCTTAGGGGGGGGGCCGCAAGAGACCCAGTACTTC. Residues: CASSLGGGPQETQYF. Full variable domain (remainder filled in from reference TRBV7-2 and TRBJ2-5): GAGVSQSPSNKVTEKGKDVELRCDPISGHTALYWYRQSLGQGLEFLIYFQGNSAPDKSGLPSDRFSAERTGGSVSTLTIQRTQQEDSAVYLCASSLGGGPQETQYFGPGTRLLVL.

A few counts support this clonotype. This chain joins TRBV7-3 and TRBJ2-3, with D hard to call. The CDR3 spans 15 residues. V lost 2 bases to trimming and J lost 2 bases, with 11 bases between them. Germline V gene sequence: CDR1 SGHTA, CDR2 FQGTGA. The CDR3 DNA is TGTGCCAGCAGCTTATGGTTACGGACCACAGATACGCAGTATTTT. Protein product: CASSLWLRTTDTQYF.

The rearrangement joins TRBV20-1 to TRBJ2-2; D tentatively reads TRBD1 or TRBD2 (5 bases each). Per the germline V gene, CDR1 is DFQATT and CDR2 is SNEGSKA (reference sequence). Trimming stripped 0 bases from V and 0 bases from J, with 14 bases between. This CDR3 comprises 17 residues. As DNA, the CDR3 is TGCAGTGCTAGAGATCTGCGAGGGGCCTCGAACACCGGGGAGCTGTTTTTT. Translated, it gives CSARDLRGASNTGELFF.

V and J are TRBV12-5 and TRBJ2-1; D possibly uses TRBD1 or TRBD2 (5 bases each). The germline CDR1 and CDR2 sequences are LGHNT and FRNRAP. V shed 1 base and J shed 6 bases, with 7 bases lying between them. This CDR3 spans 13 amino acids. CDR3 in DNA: TGTGCTAGTGGTTTGGGGGGGTTCAATGAGCAGTTCTTC. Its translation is CASGLGGFNEQFF.

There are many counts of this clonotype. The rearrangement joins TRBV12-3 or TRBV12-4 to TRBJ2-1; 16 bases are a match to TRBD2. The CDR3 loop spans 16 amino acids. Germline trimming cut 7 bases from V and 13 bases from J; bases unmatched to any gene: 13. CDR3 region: CASIYAAGLAGGTQFF. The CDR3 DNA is TGTGCCAGCATTTACGCTGCGGGACTAGCGGGAGGGACACAGTTCTTC.

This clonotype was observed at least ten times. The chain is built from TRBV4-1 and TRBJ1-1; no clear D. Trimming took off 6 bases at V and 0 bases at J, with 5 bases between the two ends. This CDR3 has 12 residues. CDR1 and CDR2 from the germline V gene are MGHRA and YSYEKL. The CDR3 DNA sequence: TGCGCCAGCAGGGGAGTGAACACTGAAGCTTTCTTT. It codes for CASRGVNTEAFF.

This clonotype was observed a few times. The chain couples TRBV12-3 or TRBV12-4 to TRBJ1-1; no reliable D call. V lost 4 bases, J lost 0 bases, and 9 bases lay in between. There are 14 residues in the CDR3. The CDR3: CASSSMVMNTEAFF. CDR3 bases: TGTGCCAGCAGTTCCATGGTTATGAACACTGAAGCTTTCTTT.

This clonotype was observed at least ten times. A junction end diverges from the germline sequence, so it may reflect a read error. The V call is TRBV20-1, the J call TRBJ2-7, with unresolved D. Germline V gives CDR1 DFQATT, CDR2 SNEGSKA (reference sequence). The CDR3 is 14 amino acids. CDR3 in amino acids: CSARDERSSYEQYF. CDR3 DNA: TGCAGTGCAAGAGACGAGAGGAGCTCCTACGAGCAGTACTTC.

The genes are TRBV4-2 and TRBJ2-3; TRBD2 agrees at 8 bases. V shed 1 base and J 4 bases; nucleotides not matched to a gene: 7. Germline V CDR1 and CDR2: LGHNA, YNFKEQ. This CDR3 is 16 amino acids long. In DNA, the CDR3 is TGTGCCAGCAGCCAAGCTCCAAGCGGGAGTGCAGATACGCAGTATTTT. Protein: CASSQAPSGSADTQYF.

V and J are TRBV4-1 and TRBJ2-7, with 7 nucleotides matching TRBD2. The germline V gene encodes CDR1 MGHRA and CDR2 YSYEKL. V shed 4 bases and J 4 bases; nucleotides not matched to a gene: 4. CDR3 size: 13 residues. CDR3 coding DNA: TGCGCCAGCAGCCCGGGCGGGGGATACGAGCAGTACGTC. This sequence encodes CASSPGGGYEQYV.

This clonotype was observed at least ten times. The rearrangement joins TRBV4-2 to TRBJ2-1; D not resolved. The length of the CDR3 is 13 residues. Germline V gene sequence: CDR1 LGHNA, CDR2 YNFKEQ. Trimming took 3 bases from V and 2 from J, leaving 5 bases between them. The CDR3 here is CASSQGTYNEQFF. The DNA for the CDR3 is TGTGCCAGCAGCCAGGGGACCTACAATGAGCAGTTCTTC.